This TCR beta chain derives from a study of CD8 T cells in ankylosing spondylitis (dated by TCRdb to 2016 to 2017). Background on the whole study: T cell receptor beta repertoires were profiled in healthy donors and ankylosing spondylitis patients so that disease-linked TCR variants could be found. Peripheral blood was sampled, and synovial fluid was additionally collected from ankylosing spondylitis patients. In total, the full study cohort was made up of 85 to 140 healthy donors and 25 or so ankylosing spondylitis patients. General findings and caveats noted by the study authors: The disease-linked clones showed a CD8+ phenotype and occurred at relatively low frequencies in peripheral blood. Blood from ankylosing spondylitis patients appeared to be characterized by a TCR beta motif composed of about 8 highly homologous amino acid variants. Some motif variants were previously reported in synovial fluid and blood of reactive arthritis patients, suggesting common disease-initiation mechanisms. Significant enrichment of the disease-linked clones was reported in matched synovial fluid samples from ankylosing spondylitis patients.

V sheds 0 bases and J sheds 4 bases, leaving 10 bases between their ends. CDR1 is given as LGHNA and CDR2 as YSLEER, both from the germline V gene. Including the terminal cysteine and phenylalanine, the CDR3 comprises 15 residues. Only the CDR3 DNA is retained, 45 bases long and in frame from the first base. TCRdb lists the instrument as Illumina HiSeq 2500. TCR beta libraries were prepared by quantitative 5'-RACE with molecular barcodes. The original pipeline was this. Disease-linked TCR variants were identified with a new computational method built on a probabilistic model of VDJ rearrangement. TCRdb reprocessing: public reads trimmed at Q25 with fastp, clones called with MiXCR, in-frame beta chains kept. Entries are consolidated by CDR3 protein sequence, retaining the most common genes and DNA. These V and J calls rely on TCRdb rather than the paper's analysis. The sample table lists around 130,000 distinct CDR3 sequences, under 20% of them with a count of one. The top ten clones comprise 25% to 40% of the sample.

This clonotype was detected a few times. What this receptor recognizes is not known. No per-base quality is available; no much larger clone lies one base away. The receptor chain draws on TRBV4-3 and TRBJ2-1; a tentative D match to TRBD2 spans 5 bases. The specimen was blood, either unsorted or a sorted T cell fraction (not recorded which). This TCR was recovered from a male donor with ankylosing spondylitis. Here the CDR3 is given as CASSQDWETYNEQFF. The base sequence is TGCGCCAGCAGCCAAGATTGGGAGACTTACAATGAGCAGTTCTTC.